This is a list of T cell receptor beta chains from one sample in a study of T cell responses to AZD1222 COVID-19 vaccine. Using immunoSEQ multiplex PCR, the repertoire was profiled, and TCRdb retains in-frame clones only, with some absent. Among approximately 260,000 clones, 85% to 95% were seen once, and the ten largest hold roughly 0.5%. The material sequenced was peripheral blood, taken on day 0 of AZD1222 vaccination. These receptors were collected from an adult in good health. CDR3s include the opening cysteine and the closing phenylalanine or tryptophan. Fields, in order: D gene, V gene, clone size, J gene, CDR3 DNA, CDR3 protein. D genes are given only for firm matches. Rows give clone size only sometimes, using once, few, many, or a class for an expanded clone.

>.|TRBV6-4|.|TRBJ1-1
TGTGCCACTCACAGGGTTGAGAACACTGAAGCTTTCTTT
CATHRVENTEAFF
>.|TRBV5-1|.|TRBJ1-1
TGCGCCAGCGGGAGTGAGTGGAGCACTGAAGCTTTCTTT
CASGSEWSTEAFF
>.|TRBV7-2|.|TRBJ2-7
TGTGCCAGCAATTGGGGCAGGGGGGGCGAGCAGTACTTC
CASNWGRGGEQYF
>.|TRBV28|.|TRBJ1-4
TGTGCCAGCAGCCCTATCGGGGAAGGGGAAAAACTGTTTTTT
CASSPIGEGEKLFF
>.|TRBV6-5|.|TRBJ1-2
TGTGCCAGCAGTTACTCGTGGGGGGCGTCATACTATGGCTACACCTTC
CASSYSWGASYYGYTF
>.|TRBV11-2|.|TRBJ2-4
TGTGCCAGCAGTTCCGGTTTGAGGGACATTCAGTACTTC
CASSSGLRDIQYF
>.|TRBV3-1/TRBV3-2|once|TRBJ1-6
TGTGCCAGCAGCCAAGATCTTACGGCACCGAAGTATAATTCACCCCTCCACTTT
CASSQDLTAPKYNSPLHF
>TRBD2|TRBV19|.|TRBJ2-7
TGTGCCAGTAGATACGCGGGGGACTACGAGCAGTACTTC
CASRYAGDYEQYF
>.|TRBV6-5|.|TRBJ1-2
TGTGCCAGCAGGCGGACAGCGTCTAACTATGGCTACACCTTC
CASRRTASNYGYTF
>.|TRBV6-2/TRBV6-3|.|TRBJ1-1
TGTGCCAGCAGTTACTCTTCAGGGGTGGAAGCTTTCTTT
CASSYSSGVEAFF
>.|TRBV11-1|.|TRBJ2-5
TGTGCCAGCAGCTTCTCGCAGGGACAAGAGACCCAGTACTTC
CASSFSQGQETQYF
>.|TRBV9|.|TRBJ2-7
TGTGCCAGCAGCGGAAGTTCGGCTGCCACCTACGAGCAGTACTTC
CASSGSSAATYEQYF
>.|TRBV12-2|.|TRBJ2-5
TGTGCAAGTCGCTTAGGGACTAGCGGGAAAGAGACCCAGTACTTC
CASRLGTSGKETQYF
>.|TRBV2|.|TRBJ1-2
TGTGCCAGCAGTGAGAACAGATTCTATGGCTACACCTTC
CASSENRFYGYTF
>.|TRBV5-1|.|TRBJ1-1
TGCGCCAGCAGCTTTGGCAGGGGACCCTCCATGAACACTGAAGCTTTCTTT
CASSFGRGPSMNTEAFF
>.|TRBV5-1|.|TRBJ1-5
TGCGCCAGCAGCTGGATGGGAGGGCAGCCCCAGCATTTT
CASSWMGGQPQHF
>.|TRBV7-9|.|TRBJ2-1
TGTGCCAGCAGCTTAGAGGGAACAGGGAGTGAGCAGTTCTTC
CASSLEGTGSEQFF
>TRBD1|TRBV6-5|.|TRBJ2-7
TGTGCCAGCCTACAGGGGGGACCAAAGGAGCAGTACTTC
CASLQGGPKEQYF
>.|TRBV28|few|TRBJ1-4
TGTGCCAGCAGTTTACTCCGGGGGAAACTGTTTTTT
CASSLLRGKLFF
>TRBD1|TRBV18|.|TRBJ1-6
TGTGCCAGCTCACCGACAGGGCGTAATTCACCCCTCCACTTT
CASSPTGRNSPLHF
>.|TRBV4-2|.|TRBJ1-5
TGTGCCAGCAGCCAAGGACAGTCGATAAATCAGCCCCAGCATTTT
CASSQGQSINQPQHF
>.|TRBV9|once|TRBJ1-6
TGTGCCAGCAGCGCCGCCGGGCGGAATTCACCCCTCCACTTT
CASSAAGRNSPLHF
>.|TRBV11-2|.|TRBJ1-2
TGTGCCAGCAGCTTAGAGACGGGTAGCTATGGCTACACCTTC
CASSLETGSYGYTF
>.|TRBV25-1|.|TRBJ1-5
TGTGCCAGCAGTGCACGGACGGACCATAGCAATCAGCCCCAGCATTTT
CASSARTDHSNQPQHF
>.|TRBV25-1|.|TRBJ1-3
TGTGCCAGCAGCTACTTCTCTGGAAACACCATATATTTT
CASSYFSGNTIYF